This TCR beta chain was identified in a study of blood T cell repertoires in COVID-19. Study background: Acute and convalescent COVID-19 samples came from the United States, Italy and Spain. T cells, B-cell-depleted T cells, or PBMCs supplied cDNA or gDNA.

The CDR3 length is 15 residues. CDR1 SNHLY and CDR2 FYNNEI come from the germline V gene. J lost 2 bases, V lost 5 bases, and 6 bases had no gene match. In the original workflow: From reference gene primer amplification, estimates of nucleated cell counts were derived. Repertoires were generated with immunoSEQ multiplex PCR, while TCRdb's copy carries only in-frame clones and drops some. The V and J calls and clone size are taken from that table; D and trimming were inferred from the DNA. The sample yields approximately 200,000 clones, around 86% seen once. This chain joins TRBV2 and TRBJ1-3; 7 bases line up with TRBD1. What was sequenced was peripheral blood. This sequence was found in a human donor in a cohort sampled during active COVID-19. The CDR3 spells CASSYDREAGNTIYF. Written as DNA, the CDR3 is TGTGCCAGCAGTTACGACAGGGAAGCTGGAAACACCATATATTTT. The complete variable domain, with remaining parts taken from reference TRBV2 and TRBJ1-3, reads EPEVTQTPSHQVTQMGQEVILRCVPISNHLYFYWYRQILGQKVEFLVSFYNNEISEKSEIFDDQFSVERPDGSNFTLKIRSTKLEDSAMYFCASSYDREAGNTIYFGEGSWLTVV.